The T cell receptor (delta chain) described here comes from a study of gamma-delta T cells after stem cell transplantation. Germline V gene sequence: CDR1 GEAIGNYY, CDR2 EKD. The CDR3 has 17 amino acids. TCRdb redid the clone calls on the RT-PCR reads with CATT. The sample consists of around 1,000 delta-chain clones, about a tenth of them appearing once. This clone has just a few counts. A read error may produce the germline difference seen at one junction end. Distinct nucleotide sequences in the sample also encode this CDR3. Sequencing was carried out using gamma-delta T cells. The clonotype was recovered from a human donor. It is not recorded whose cells these are; they may come from a transplant donor. The chain uses TRDV2 and TRDJ1; 13 bases are shared with TRDD3. CDR3 bases: TGCGCCTGTGACACTCTACTGGGGGATACGCGCACCGATAAACTCATCTTT. Amino acids: CACDTLLGDTRTDKLIF.